This T cell receptor (beta chain) was observed in a study of blood T cell repertoires in COVID-19 (dated by TCRdb to between 2020 and 2021). Regarding the research as a whole: Samples covering the acute and convalescent phases of COVID-19 were provided by collaborators in the United States, Italy and Spain. The material from the prospective study consisted of cDNA or gDNA derived from T cells, B-cell-depleted T cells, or PBMCs. The dataset comprised deeply sampled blood TCRbeta repertoires from subjects exposed to, actively infected with, or recovered from COVID-19. The repertoires were released in a freely available public database intended as a resource for research on the immune response to SARS-CoV-2. Samples were obtained from the ongoing ImmuneRACE study (first 160 participants) and from 1,000 to 1,500 subjects provided by 6 global collaborators. Nearly every sample came with metadata listing a de-identified subject ID, COVID-19 status, age in years and sex. HLA class I and class II types, where available, came from metadata supplied by the sample provider rather than from assay-based typing. Broader findings and caveats from the paper: The quantity of clinical and demographic metadata differed by source and by participant and was supplied without curation.

In the case of this clone: Its specific antigen is unknown. Base qualities are not provided; no much larger clone lies one nucleotide away.

Each collaborating institution followed its own protocols to collect whole blood in K2EDTA tubes. For TCRbeta analysis, collaborator samples were shipped as frozen whole blood, as isolated PBMCs, or as DNA extracted from either sample type. TCRbeta CDR3 regions were amplified from genomic DNA using the immunoSEQ Assay, a bias-controlled multiplex PCR. Per the source publication's procedure: Within the assay, amplification of reference gene primers was used to estimate how many nucleated cells each sample contained. To quantify the absolute abundance of each unique TCRbeta CDR3 rearrangement, sequence reads were collapsed and filtered. For each sample, productive Simpson clonality was calculated as the square root of Simpson's diversity index across productive rearrangements. Drawn from immuneACCESS, this table holds only the in-frame rearrangements with V and J called that TCRdb kept. Clones are partly lost; checked studies trace under half to an unresolved V gene and leave the rest unexplained. The V and J calls and clone size are taken from that table; D and trimming were inferred from the DNA. This sample has about 300,000 clones in its table, and roughly 85% of those were observed once. Of the sample, less than 15% falls within the top ten clones.

Sequenced sample: peripheral blood. This TCR came from a human donor in a cohort sampled during active COVID-19.

The nucleotide sequence reads as follows: TGTGCCAGTAGTCTAGGTTACAGGAACACCTACGAGCAGTACTTC. This is translated as CASSLGYRNTYEQYF. The rearranged segments are TRBV19 and TRBJ2-7; TRBD1 is a possible D gene, resting on 5 matching bases. The germline V gene (reference sequence) yields LNHDA for CDR1 and SQIVND for CDR2. The CDR3 measures 15 amino acids from cysteine to phenylalanine. Left in the record is the CDR3 DNA by itself, 45 bases read in frame from the first base. V is shortened by 5 bases, J by 2 bases, and the region joining them spans 16 bases. The full variable domain, completed from the reference TRBV19 and TRBJ2-7 proteins outside the CDR3, reads DGGITQSPKYLFRKEGQNVTLSCEQNLNHDAMYWYRQDPGQGLRLIYYSQIVNDFQKGDIAEGYSVSREKKESFPLTVTSAQKNPTAFYLCASSLGYRNTYEQYFGPGTRLTVT.